This paragraph reports one T cell receptor beta chain. Its antigen is unknown. These data come from a study of cytomegalovirus exposure and HLA in healthy donors. Study results and limitations: TCR beta sequences numbering roughly 18,000 were associated with HLA alleles at 0.05 false discovery rate in a later analysis.

The CDR3 runs to 11 residues. In germline, CDR1 is MNHNS, CDR2 SASEGT. Both 60 Vbeta primers and 13 Jbeta primers went into the PCR. TCRdb's copy holds only in-frame clones and misses some; the assay was immunoSEQ multiplex PCR. The sample comprises around 130,000 clones, more than 80% of which are singletons, and 6.7% rests with the top ten. Sequencing was carried out using PBMCs. The gene calls are TRBV6-1 and TRBJ2-7, with TRBD1 matching over 7 bases. The TCR originated in a woman aged 25-40 years in good health and CMV-seropositive. The CDR3, as DNA: TGTGCAGGGGGACAGATCTACGAGCAGTACTTC. It yields the protein CAGGQIYEQYF.